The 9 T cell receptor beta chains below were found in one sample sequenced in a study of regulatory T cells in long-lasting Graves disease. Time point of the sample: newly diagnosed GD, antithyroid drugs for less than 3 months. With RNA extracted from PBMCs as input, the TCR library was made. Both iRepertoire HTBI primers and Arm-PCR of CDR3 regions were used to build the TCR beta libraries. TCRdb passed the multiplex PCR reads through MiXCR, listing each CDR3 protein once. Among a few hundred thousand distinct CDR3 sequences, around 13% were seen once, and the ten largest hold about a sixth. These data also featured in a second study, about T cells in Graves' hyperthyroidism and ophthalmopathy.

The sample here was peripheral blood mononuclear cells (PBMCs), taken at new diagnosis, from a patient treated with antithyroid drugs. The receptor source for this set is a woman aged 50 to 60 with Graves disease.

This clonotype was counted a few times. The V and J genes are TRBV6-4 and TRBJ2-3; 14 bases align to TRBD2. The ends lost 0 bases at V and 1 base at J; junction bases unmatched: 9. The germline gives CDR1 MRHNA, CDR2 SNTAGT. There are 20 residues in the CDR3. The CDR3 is CASSDSSMGGLAGGTDTQYF. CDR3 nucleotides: TGTGCCAGCAGTGACTCGTCGATGGGGGGACTAGCGGGAGGCACAGATACGCAGTATTTT.

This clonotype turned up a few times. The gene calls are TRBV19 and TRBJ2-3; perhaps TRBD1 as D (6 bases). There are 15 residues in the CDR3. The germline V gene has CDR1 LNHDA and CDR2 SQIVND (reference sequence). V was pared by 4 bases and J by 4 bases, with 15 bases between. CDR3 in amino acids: CASSTGAASPDTQYF. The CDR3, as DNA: TGTGCCAGTAGTACAGGGGCCGCAAGTCCAGATACGCAGTATTTT.

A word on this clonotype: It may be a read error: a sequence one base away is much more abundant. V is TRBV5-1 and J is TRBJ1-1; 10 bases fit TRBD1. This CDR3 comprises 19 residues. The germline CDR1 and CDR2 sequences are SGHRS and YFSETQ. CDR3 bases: TGCGTCAGCAGCTCCGGGACAGGGGACTTTCTAAGCATGAACACTGAAGCTTTCTTT. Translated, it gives CVSSSGTGDFLSMNTEAFF.

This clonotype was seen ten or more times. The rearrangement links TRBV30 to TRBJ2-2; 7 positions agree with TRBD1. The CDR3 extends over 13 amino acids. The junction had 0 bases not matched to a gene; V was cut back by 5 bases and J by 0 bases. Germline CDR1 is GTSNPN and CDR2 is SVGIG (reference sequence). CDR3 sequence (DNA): TGTGCCTGGGACAGGGCGAACACCGGGGAGCTGTTTTTT. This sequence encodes CAWDRANTGELFF.

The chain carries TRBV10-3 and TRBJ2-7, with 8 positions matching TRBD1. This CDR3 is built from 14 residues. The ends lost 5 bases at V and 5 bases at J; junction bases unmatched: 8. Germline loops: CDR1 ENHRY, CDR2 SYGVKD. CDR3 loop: CAISSGQGGHEQYF. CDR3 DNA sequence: TGTGCCATCAGTTCCGGACAGGGTGGGCACGAGCAGTACTTC.

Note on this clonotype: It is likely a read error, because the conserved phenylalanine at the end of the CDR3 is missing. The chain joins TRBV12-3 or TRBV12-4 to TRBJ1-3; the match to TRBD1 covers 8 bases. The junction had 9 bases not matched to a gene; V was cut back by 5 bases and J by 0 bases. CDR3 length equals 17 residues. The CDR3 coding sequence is TGTGCCAGCAGTGCCCAGACAGGGGTCAACTCTGGAAACACCATATATTCT. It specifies CASSAQTGVNSGNTIYS.

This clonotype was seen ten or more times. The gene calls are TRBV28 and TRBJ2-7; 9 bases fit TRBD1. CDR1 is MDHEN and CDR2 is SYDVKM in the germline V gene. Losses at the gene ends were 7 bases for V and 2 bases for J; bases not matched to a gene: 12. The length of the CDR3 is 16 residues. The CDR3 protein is CASTGWGTGSPYEQYF. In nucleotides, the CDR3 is TGTGCCAGCACCGGGTGGGGGACAGGGTCCCCCTACGAGCAGTACTTC.

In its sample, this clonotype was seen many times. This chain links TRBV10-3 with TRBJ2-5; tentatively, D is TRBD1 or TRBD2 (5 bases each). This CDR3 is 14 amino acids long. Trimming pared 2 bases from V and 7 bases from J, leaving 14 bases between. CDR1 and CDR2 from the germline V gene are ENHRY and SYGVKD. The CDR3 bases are TGTGCCATCAGTGAGAGTCAGGGCGCGGGGACCCAGTACTTC. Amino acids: CAISESQGAGTQYF.

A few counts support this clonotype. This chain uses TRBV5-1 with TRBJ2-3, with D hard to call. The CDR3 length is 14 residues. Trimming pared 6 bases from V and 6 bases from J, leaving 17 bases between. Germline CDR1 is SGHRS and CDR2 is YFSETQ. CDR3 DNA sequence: TGCGCCAGCAAATCCTATTCAATCTACGATACGCAGTATTTT. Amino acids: CASKSYSIYDTQYF.